This is a list of T cell receptor beta chains from one sample in a study of beta chain features in type 1 diabetes. Only in-frame clones appear in the TCRdb table, and some are missing; sequencing was by immunoSEQ multiplex PCR. The sample has a few hundred thousand clones; approximately 16% are singletons. The sequenced sample was naive CD4+ T cells from blood. These receptors originate from a man aged 30 to 45 with type 1 diabetes. Both conserved end residues are part of each CDR3. The D gene is left open where the match is weak. Clone size is given for some rows only: seen once, a few or many times, or a class if the clone is expanded.

v_call: TRBV4-3; j_call: TRBJ1-2; d_call: TRBD1; clone_size: few; cdr3_aa: CASSQEGQGRYGYTF; cdr3_nt: TGCGCCAGCAGCCAAGAAGGACAGGGACGGTATGGCTACACCTTC
v_call: TRBV7-9; j_call: TRBJ1-2; d_call: NA; clone_size: once; cdr3_aa: CASRGDLPGYTF; cdr3_nt: TGTGCCAGCAGGGGTGACTTGCCTGGCTACACCTTC
v_call: TRBV21-1; j_call: TRBJ2-7; d_call: NA; clone_size: NA; cdr3_aa: CASSKVPAGAEYEQYF; cdr3_nt: TGTGCCAGCAGCAAAGTTCCAGCGGGAGCCGAGTACGAGCAGTACTTC
v_call: TRBV4-1; j_call: TRBJ2-1; d_call: NA; clone_size: few; cdr3_aa: CASSPADYNEQFF; cdr3_nt: TGCGCCAGCAGCCCGGCAGATTACAATGAGCAGTTCTTC
v_call: TRBV30; j_call: TRBJ1-1; d_call: NA; clone_size: NA; cdr3_aa: CAWSKGAEAFF; cdr3_nt: TGTGCCTGGAGCAAGGGGGCTGAAGCTTTCTTT
v_call: TRBV5-6; j_call: TRBJ2-1; d_call: NA; clone_size: NA; cdr3_aa: CASSFDSGDEQFF; cdr3_nt: TGTGCCAGCAGCTTCGACAGTGGCGATGAGCAGTTCTTC
v_call: TRBV5-1; j_call: TRBJ2-5; d_call: NA; clone_size: NA; cdr3_aa: CASSLVTAGVGTQYF; cdr3_nt: TGCGCCAGCAGCTTGGTGACCGCAGGGGTCGGGACCCAGTACTTC
v_call: TRBV7-3; j_call: TRBJ1-2; d_call: NA; clone_size: NA; cdr3_aa: CASSLSGAGRSHGYTF; cdr3_nt: TGTGCCAGCAGCTTAAGCGGCGCAGGGAGAAGTCATGGCTACACCTTC
v_call: TRBV30; j_call: TRBJ2-7; d_call: NA; clone_size: NA; cdr3_aa: CAWSSSREPGNEQYF; cdr3_nt: TGTGCCTGGAGTTCCTCCCGGGAACCTGGGAACGAGCAGTACTTC
v_call: TRBV29-1; j_call: TRBJ1-2; d_call: NA; clone_size: NA; cdr3_aa: CSVEVRSRNYGYTF; cdr3_nt: TGCAGCGTTGAAGTGCGTTCCAGAAACTATGGCTACACCTTC
v_call: TRBV9; j_call: TRBJ2-7; d_call: TRBD1; clone_size: NA; cdr3_aa: CASSVSAGQGPSYEQYF; cdr3_nt: TGTGCCAGCAGCGTTTCAGCGGGACAGGGGCCGTCCTACGAGCAGTACTTC
v_call: TRBV15; j_call: TRBJ2-5; d_call: TRBD1; clone_size: NA; cdr3_aa: CATSRDPTGGEETQYF; cdr3_nt: TGTGCCACCAGCAGAGATCCGACAGGGGGCGAAGAGACCCAGTACTTC
v_call: TRBV5-7; j_call: TRBJ2-5; d_call: NA; clone_size: NA; cdr3_aa: CASNLDGHGETQYF; cdr3_nt: TGTGCCAGCAACCTGGACGGGCATGGGGAGACCCAGTACTTC
v_call: TRBV9; j_call: TRBJ2-7; d_call: TRBD2; clone_size: few; cdr3_aa: CASSVAASGSPYEQYF; cdr3_nt: TGTGCCAGCAGCGTAGCAGCCAGCGGGAGTCCCTACGAGCAGTACTTC
v_call: TRBV9; j_call: TRBJ1-2; d_call: NA; clone_size: few; cdr3_aa: CASSVAPGTGTYGYTF; cdr3_nt: TGTGCCAGCAGCGTAGCTCCCGGGACCGGAACTTATGGCTACACCTTC
v_call: TRBV4-2; j_call: TRBJ2-7; d_call: TRBD2; clone_size: NA; cdr3_aa: CASSLAGRGTTSYEQYF; cdr3_nt: TGTGCCAGCAGCCTAGCGGGGAGGGGGACTACATCCTACGAGCAGTACTTC
v_call: TRBV7-9; j_call: TRBJ2-7; d_call: NA; clone_size: NA; cdr3_aa: CASSLPLGGGPTYEQYF; cdr3_nt: TGTGCCAGCAGCTTACCTCTAGGGGGAGGGCCCACCTACGAGCAGTACTTC
v_call: TRBV2; j_call: TRBJ2-3; d_call: TRBD2; clone_size: few; cdr3_aa: CASRGSGLAGADTQYF; cdr3_nt: TGTGCCAGCAGAGGATCGGGACTAGCGGGAGCAGATACGCAGTATTTT
v_call: TRBV7-9; j_call: TRBJ1-4; d_call: TRBD1; clone_size: few; cdr3_aa: CATRWDRVGEKLFF; cdr3_nt: TGTGCCACCCGTTGGGACAGGGTTGGTGAAAAACTGTTTTTT
v_call: TRBV29-1; j_call: TRBJ1-1; d_call: NA; clone_size: NA; cdr3_aa: CSAWDAAEAFF; cdr3_nt: TGCAGCGCATGGGACGCGGCTGAAGCTTTCTTT
v_call: TRBV5-1; j_call: TRBJ2-7; d_call: TRBD2; clone_size: NA; cdr3_aa: CASSQTSGRGHEQYF; cdr3_nt: TGCGCCAGCAGCCAAACTAGCGGGAGAGGCCACGAGCAGTACTTC
v_call: TRBV7-2; j_call: TRBJ1-3; d_call: NA; clone_size: few; cdr3_aa: CASSFGQSTGNTIYF; cdr3_nt: TGTGCCAGCAGCTTCGGACAGTCGACTGGAAACACCATATATTTT
v_call: TRBV19; j_call: TRBJ2-3; d_call: NA; clone_size: NA; cdr3_aa: CASSIENTDTQYF; cdr3_nt: TGTGCCAGTAGTATAGAGAACACAGATACGCAGTATTTT
v_call: TRBV29-1; j_call: TRBJ1-1; d_call: NA; clone_size: NA; cdr3_aa: CSVEYRLTNTEAFF; cdr3_nt: TGCAGCGTTGAATATAGGTTAACGAACACTGAAGCTTTCTTT
v_call: TRBV20-1; j_call: TRBJ2-5; d_call: NA; clone_size: few; cdr3_aa: CSARWETQYF; cdr3_nt: TGCAGTGCTAGGTGGGAGACCCAGTACTTC
v_call: TRBV11-2; j_call: TRBJ2-1; d_call: NA; clone_size: NA; cdr3_aa: CASRQDHTRDEQFF; cdr3_nt: TGTGCCAGTCGACAGGACCACACCCGAGATGAGCAGTTCTTC
v_call: TRBV11-2; j_call: TRBJ2-1; d_call: TRBD2; clone_size: NA; cdr3_aa: CASSPIFSGRDNEQFF; cdr3_nt: TGTGCCAGCAGTCCGATCTTTAGCGGGAGGGACAATGAGCAGTTCTTC
v_call: TRBV2; j_call: TRBJ2-3; d_call: TRBD1; clone_size: NA; cdr3_aa: CASSTEGGRADTQYF; cdr3_nt: TGTGCCAGCAGCACCGAAGGGGGCCGCGCAGATACGCAGTATTTT
v_call: TRBV9; j_call: TRBJ2-7; d_call: TRBD1; clone_size: few; cdr3_aa: CASSVSDRSSYEQYF; cdr3_nt: TGTGCCAGCAGCGTGTCGGACAGGAGCTCCTACGAGCAGTACTTC
v_call: TRBV29-1; j_call: TRBJ1-1; d_call: NA; clone_size: few; cdr3_aa: CSVIRDMNTEAFF; cdr3_nt: TGCAGCGTGATCAGGGACATGAACACTGAAGCTTTCTTT
v_call: TRBV27; j_call: TRBJ2-1; d_call: TRBD2; clone_size: few; cdr3_aa: CASRGLAGSYNEQFF; cdr3_nt: TGTGCCAGCAGAGGACTAGCGGGGTCCTACAATGAGCAGTTCTTC